This TCR beta chain is drawn from a study of T cells in Graves' hyperthyroidism and ophthalmopathy. Points from the study as a whole: Blood also carried most thyroid clonotypes expanded above 0.001.

The CDR3 length is 20 residues. Germline V lookup: CDR1 GTSNPN, CDR2 SVGIG (reference sequence). The CDR3 regions of TCR beta were amplified from RNA transcripts. HTBI primers were used for first-round RT-PCR of the TCR CDR3. TCRdb re-analysed the multiplex PCR reads in MiXCR, keeping a single row per CDR3 protein. Of a few hundred thousand distinct CDR3 sequences in the sample, under 15% were seen once. As regards this clonotype: Its antigen is not known. One junction end does not reproduce the germline sequence, and a read error may be involved.

PBMCs were derived from under 13 ml fresh peripheral blood. The TCR originated in a woman under 40 with Graves' hyperthyroidism. Source material: blood. V usage is TRBV30 and J usage is TRBJ2-7; 12 nucleotides line up with TRBD2. CDR3 sequence: CARSRTKGSSGRANRYEQYF. The CDR3 DNA reads as TGTGCCCGGAGTCGAACAAAGGGTTCTAGCGGGAGGGCTAATCGCTACGAGCAGTACTTC.